The 5 T cell receptor beta chains in this list originate from one sample, sequenced in a study of blood T cells in healthy people across ages. Combining a sample-barcoded 5' primer with a J-beta primer mix, a second PCR ran for about 7 to 11 cycles. MiXCR was run by TCRdb on the 5' RACE reads, yielding one entry per CDR3 protein. This table has over a million distinct CDR3 sequences, around 43% appearing once. Sequenced sample: blood. Receptors originate from a woman aged 55-69 years in good health.

This clonotype has a count of ten or more. This chain joins TRBV11-2 and TRBJ2-7; 9 nucleotides align to TRBD2. Germline lookup yields CDR1 SGHAT and CDR2 FQNNGV. The V segment lost 5 bases and the J segment 7 bases; nucleotides outside the gene matches: 24. The CDR3 consists of 19 residues. CDR3 in DNA: TGTGCCAGCAGCCATAGTAGGTGGGGCTCTAGCGGGGAAGTGAGGGAGCAGTACTTC. As protein: CASSHSRWGSSGEVREQYF.

The rearrangement links TRBV5-6 to TRBJ1-6; TRBD1 aligns across 8 bases. CDR3 length: 14 residues. Germline V CDR1 and CDR2: SGHDT, YYEEEE. With V trimmed by 3 bases and J by 10 bases, 6 bases remained unmatched. The CDR3 coding sequence is TGTGCCAGCAGCTCGGACAGGGTGGAGTCACCCCTCCACTTT. Its translation is CASSSDRVESPLHF. The full variable domain, rest sourced from reference TRBV5-6 and TRBJ1-6, is DAGVTQSPTHLIKTRGQQVTLRCSPKSGHDTVSWYQQALGQGPQFIFQYYEEEERQRGNFPDRFSGHQFPNYSSELNVNALLLGDSALYLCASSSDRVESPLHFGNGTRLTVT.

This clonotype showed up just a few times. This could be a read error, since a much larger clone is one nucleotide away. This rearrangement joins TRBV6-5 to TRBJ2-1, with 8 bases fitting TRBD2. The J call could be wrong; TRBJ2-7 is a better fit for the DNA end. This CDR3 region has 15 residues. Germline V lookup: CDR1 MNHEY, CDR2 SVGAGI. The CDR3 protein is CASSYLSGSNNEQYF. CDR3 DNA: TGTGCCAGCAGTTACCTGAGCGGGAGTAACAATGAGCAGTACTTC.

This chain connects TRBV15 to TRBJ2-5, with D hard to call. The DNA end is more similar to TRBJ2-7, so the J call may be wrong. The CDR3 covers 11 residues. The germline V gene has CDR1 LNHNV and CDR2 YYDKDF (reference sequence). The DNA of the CDR3 is TGTGCCACCAGCAGAGTGAACGAGCAGTACTTC. Translating it yields CATSRVNEQYF.

The chain links TRBV11-2 to TRBJ2-1; maybe TRBD2 (5 bases). The CDR3 covers 16 residues. Per germline, CDR1 SGHAT and CDR2 FQNNGV. V was clipped by 7 bases and J by 3 bases, with 19 bases between them. The CDR3 protein is CASTKGASPYYNEQFF. The CDR3, as DNA: TGTGCCAGCACCAAGGGAGCATCACCTTACTACAATGAGCAGTTCTTC. Filled out from reference TRBV11-2 and TRBJ2-1, the complete variable domain reads EAGVAQSPRYKIIEKRQSVAFWCNPISGHATLYWYQQILGQGPKLLIQFQNNGVVDDSQLPKDRFSAERLKGVDSTLKIQPAKLEDSAVYLCASTKGASPYYNEQFFGPGTRLTVL.